This T cell receptor beta chain was retrieved from a study of cytomegalovirus exposure and HLA in healthy donors. Study-level background: A data release that came early held tens of millions of unique TCRs from HLA-typed donors.

Researchers ran the PCR with 60 Vbeta and 13 Jbeta primers. In the original processing: Per a later analysis, the number of unique TCR beta chains was approximately 80 million, of which some 10 million were shared. TCRdb keeps only in-frame clones here, not all; method: immunoSEQ multiplex PCR. From that table come the V and J calls and clone size; the DNA was used to work out D and trimming. The table has 150,000 to 200,000 clones, about 79% seen once; the top ten hold almost 6.5%. Remarks on this clone: The antigen remains undetermined.

Study conclusions and caveats: Later, an analysis showed that TCR beta chains associated with HLA were more clonally expanded than others that were equally common.

This receptor was identified in a man aged 35 to 55 in good health and CMV-seropositive. The material sequenced was PBMCs.

CDR3 loop: CASSEKDLGGLYQPQHF. CDR3 DNA sequence: TGTGCCAGCAGTGAAAAAGATTTGGGGGGGTTATATCAGCCCCAGCATTTT. This sequence joins TRBV6-1 and TRBJ1-5; TRBD1 is a possible D gene (5 bases). The V gene lost 2 bases and the J gene lost 5 bases, with 19 bases spanning the gap. The CDR3 spans 17 residues. CDR1 MNHNS and CDR2 SASEGT come from the germline V gene.